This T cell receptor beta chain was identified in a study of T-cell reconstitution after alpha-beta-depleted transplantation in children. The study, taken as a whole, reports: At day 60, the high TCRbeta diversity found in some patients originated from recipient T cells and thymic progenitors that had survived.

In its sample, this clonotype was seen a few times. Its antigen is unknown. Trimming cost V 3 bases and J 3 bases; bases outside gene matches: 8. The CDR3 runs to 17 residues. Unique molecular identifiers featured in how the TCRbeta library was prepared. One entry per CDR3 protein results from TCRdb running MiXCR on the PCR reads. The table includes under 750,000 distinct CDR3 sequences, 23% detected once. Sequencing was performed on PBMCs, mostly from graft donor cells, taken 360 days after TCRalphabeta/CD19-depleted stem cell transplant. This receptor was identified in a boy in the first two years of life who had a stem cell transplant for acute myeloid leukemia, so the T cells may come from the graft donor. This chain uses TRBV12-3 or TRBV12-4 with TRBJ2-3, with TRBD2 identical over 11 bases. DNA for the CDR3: TGTGCCAGCAGTTTTACACTAGCGGGGGCCTGGACAGATACGCAGTATTTT. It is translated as CASSFTLAGAWTDTQYF.